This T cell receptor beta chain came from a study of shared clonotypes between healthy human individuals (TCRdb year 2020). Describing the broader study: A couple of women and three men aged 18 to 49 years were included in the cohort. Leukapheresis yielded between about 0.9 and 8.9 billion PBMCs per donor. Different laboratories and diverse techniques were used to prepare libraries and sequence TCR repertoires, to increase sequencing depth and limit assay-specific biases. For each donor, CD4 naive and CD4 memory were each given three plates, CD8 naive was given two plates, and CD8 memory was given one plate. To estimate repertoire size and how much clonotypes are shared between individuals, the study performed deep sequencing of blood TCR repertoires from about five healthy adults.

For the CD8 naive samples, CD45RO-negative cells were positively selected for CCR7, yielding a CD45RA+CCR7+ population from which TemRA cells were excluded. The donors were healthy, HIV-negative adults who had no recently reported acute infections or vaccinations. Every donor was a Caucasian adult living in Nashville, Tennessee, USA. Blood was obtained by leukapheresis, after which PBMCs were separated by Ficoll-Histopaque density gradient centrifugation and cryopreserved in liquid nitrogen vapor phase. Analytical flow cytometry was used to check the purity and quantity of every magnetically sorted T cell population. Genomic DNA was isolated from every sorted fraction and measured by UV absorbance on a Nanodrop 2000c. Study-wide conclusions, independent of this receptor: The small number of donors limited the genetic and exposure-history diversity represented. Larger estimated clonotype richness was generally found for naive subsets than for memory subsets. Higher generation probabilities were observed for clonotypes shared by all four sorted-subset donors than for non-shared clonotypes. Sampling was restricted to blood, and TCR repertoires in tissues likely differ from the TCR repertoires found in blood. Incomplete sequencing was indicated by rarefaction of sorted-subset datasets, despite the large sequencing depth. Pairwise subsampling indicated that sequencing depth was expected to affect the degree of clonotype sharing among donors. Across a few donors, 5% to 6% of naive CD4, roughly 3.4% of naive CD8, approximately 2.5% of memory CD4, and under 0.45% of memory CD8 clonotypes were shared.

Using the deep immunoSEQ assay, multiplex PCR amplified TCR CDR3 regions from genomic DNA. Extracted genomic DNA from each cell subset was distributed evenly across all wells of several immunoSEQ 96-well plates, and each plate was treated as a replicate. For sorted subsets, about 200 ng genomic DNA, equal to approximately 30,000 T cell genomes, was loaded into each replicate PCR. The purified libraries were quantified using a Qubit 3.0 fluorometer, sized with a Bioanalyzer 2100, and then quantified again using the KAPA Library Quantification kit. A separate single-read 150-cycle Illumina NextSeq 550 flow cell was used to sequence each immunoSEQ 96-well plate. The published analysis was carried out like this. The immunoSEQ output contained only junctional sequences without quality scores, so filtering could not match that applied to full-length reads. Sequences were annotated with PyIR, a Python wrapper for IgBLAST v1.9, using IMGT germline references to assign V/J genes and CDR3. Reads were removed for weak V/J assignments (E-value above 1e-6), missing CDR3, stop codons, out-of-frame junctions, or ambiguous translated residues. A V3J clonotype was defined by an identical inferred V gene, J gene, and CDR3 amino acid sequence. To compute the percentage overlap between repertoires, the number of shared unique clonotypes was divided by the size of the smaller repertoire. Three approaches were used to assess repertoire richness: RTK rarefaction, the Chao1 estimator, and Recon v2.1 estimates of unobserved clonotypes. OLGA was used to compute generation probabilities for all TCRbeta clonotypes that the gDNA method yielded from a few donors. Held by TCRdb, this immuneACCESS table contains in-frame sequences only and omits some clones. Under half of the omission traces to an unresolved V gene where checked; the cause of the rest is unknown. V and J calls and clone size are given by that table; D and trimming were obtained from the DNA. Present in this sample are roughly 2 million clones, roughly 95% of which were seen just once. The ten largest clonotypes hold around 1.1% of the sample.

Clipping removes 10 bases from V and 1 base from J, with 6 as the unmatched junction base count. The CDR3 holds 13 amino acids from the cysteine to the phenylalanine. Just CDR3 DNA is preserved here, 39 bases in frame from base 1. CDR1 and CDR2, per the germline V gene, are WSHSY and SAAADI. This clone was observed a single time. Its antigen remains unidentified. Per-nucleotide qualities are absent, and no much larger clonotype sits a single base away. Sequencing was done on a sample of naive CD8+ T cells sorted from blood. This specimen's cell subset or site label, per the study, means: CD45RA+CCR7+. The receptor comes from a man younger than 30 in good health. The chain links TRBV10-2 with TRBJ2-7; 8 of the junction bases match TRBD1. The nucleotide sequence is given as TGCGCCACCACAGGGGGTCCTTCCTACGAGCAGTACTTC. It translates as CATTGGPSYEQYF.